This TCR beta chain was retrieved from a study of shared clonotypes between healthy human individuals. About the research overall: CD8 memory received one plate per donor, CD8 naive two, CD4 memory three and CD4 naive three. Findings and limits, study-wide: The naive CD4 repertoires of a few donors were compared, and roughly 5% of clonotypes were shared. Though the depth was large, rarefaction showed that sorted-subset sequencing was incomplete.

Data came from immunoSEQ multiplex PCR; TCRdb stores just in-frame clones and leaves some out. There are a few hundred thousand clones in the sample; roughly 96% occur only once, and 0.25% to 0.35% lies in the top ten. As concerns this clone: Its cognate antigen is unknown.

V lost 4 bases and J lost 5, with 5 bases in between. The CDR3 covers 11 residues. The germline gives CDR1 SGHDN, CDR2 FVKESK. The source is a man in his thirties or forties in good health. The sample consisted of memory CD8+ T cells sorted from blood. As for subset: CD45RO+ cells pooled with CCR7-negative TemRA cells. The chain employs TRBV14 and TRBJ2-5, with a weak D call TRBD2 (5 bases). This CDR3 reads CASSREETQYF. CDR3 DNA: TGTGCCAGCAGCCGGGAGGAGACCCAGTACTTC.